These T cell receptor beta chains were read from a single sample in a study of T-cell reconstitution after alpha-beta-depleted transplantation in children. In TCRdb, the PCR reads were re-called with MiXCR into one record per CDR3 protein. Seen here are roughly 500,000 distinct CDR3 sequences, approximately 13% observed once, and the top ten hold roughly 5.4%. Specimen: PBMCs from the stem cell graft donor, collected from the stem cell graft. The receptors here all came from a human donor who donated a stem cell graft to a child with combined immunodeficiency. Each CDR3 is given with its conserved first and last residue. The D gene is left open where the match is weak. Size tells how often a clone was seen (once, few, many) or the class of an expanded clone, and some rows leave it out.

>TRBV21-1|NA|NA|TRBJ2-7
CAGRPPSGYEQYF
TGTGCCGGGCGACCACCATCGGGATACGAGCAGTACTTC
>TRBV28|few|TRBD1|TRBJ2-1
CASSLPWDRGPYNEQFF
TGTGCCAGCAGTTTACCCTGGGACAGGGGGCCCTACAATGAGCAGTTCTTC
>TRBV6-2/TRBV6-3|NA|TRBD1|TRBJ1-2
CASRKRGLEGYTF
TGTGCCAGCAGAAAGAGGGGGCTAGAAGGCTACACCTTC
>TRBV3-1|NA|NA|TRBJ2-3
CASSQDKGTDTQYF
TGTGCCAGCAGCCAAGACAAGGGCACAGATACGCAGTATTTT
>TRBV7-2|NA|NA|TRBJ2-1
CASSLGGYWSYNEQFF
TGTGCCAGCAGCTTAGGCGGCTACTGGTCCTACAATGAGCAGTTCTTC
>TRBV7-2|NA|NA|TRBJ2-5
CASSLDYEETQYF
TGTGCCAGCAGTCTTGACTACGAAGAGACCCAGTACTTC
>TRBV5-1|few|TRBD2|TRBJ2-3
CASSARLAGATDTQYF
TGCGCCAGCAGCGCACGCCTAGCGGGAGCAACAGATACGCAGTATTTT
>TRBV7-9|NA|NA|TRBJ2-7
CASSLANVVAGYEQYF
TGTGCCAGCAGCTTAGCTAATGTGGTTGCAGGGTACGAGCAGTACTTC
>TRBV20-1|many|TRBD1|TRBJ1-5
CSARDGQERQPQHF
TGCAGTGCTAGAGATGGACAGGAGCGGCAGCCCCAGCATTTT
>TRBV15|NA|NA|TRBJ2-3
CATSPDDRPRTDTQYF
TGTGCCACCAGCCCCGACGACAGACCCCGCACAGATACGCAGTATTTT
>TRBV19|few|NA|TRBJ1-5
CASSIREELNQPQHF
TGTGCCAGTAGTATTAGGGAAGAGCTCAATCAGCCCCAGCATTTT
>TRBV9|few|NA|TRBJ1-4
CASSVSKFPGRGSEKLFF
TGTGCCAGCAGCGTTAGTAAATTTCCGGGAAGAGGGAGTGAAAAACTGTTTTTT
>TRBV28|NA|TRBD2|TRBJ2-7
CASSLRGLAVEQYF
TGTGCCAGCAGTTTGAGGGGACTAGCGGTCGAGCAGTACTTC
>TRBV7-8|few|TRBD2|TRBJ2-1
CASSTSTSGFNNEQFF
TGTGCCAGCAGCACTTCCACTAGCGGATTTAACAATGAGCAGTTCTTC
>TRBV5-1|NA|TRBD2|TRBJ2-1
CASSLAAAGQYNEQFF
TGCGCCAGCAGCTTGGCAGCAGCGGGGCAGTACAATGAGCAGTTCTTC
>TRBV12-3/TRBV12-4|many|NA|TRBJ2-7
CASSLMGNEQYF
TGTGCCAGCAGTTTAATGGGGAACGAGCAGTACTTC
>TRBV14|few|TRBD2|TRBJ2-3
CASSHRTSASTDTQYF
TGTGCCAGCAGCCACAGGACTAGCGCTAGCACAGATACGCAGTATTTT
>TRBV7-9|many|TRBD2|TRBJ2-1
CASSSTLAGGRGEQFF
TGTGCCAGCAGCTCCACACTAGCGGGGGGCCGTGGTGAGCAGTTCTTC
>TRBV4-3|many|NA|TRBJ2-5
CASRQEPRVGETQYF
TGCGCCAGCAGGCAAGAACCTCGGGTGGGAGAGACCCAGTACTTC
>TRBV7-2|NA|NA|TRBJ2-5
CASSPSSRTQYF
TGTGCCAGCAGCCCCTCCTCGAGGACCCAGTACTTC
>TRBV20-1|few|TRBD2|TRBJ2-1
CSATPTSGRGDYNEQFF
TGCAGTGCTACCCCCACTAGCGGGAGAGGGGACTACAATGAGCAGTTCTTC
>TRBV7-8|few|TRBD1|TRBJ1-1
CASSYQGANTEAFF
TGTGCCAGCAGCTACCAGGGGGCCAACACTGAAGCTTTCTTT
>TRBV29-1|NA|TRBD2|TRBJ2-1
CSVWVAAGGPREQFF
TGCAGCGTGTGGGTCGCGGCGGGGGGGCCGAGGGAGCAGTTCTTC
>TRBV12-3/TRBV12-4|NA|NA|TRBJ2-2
CASSPRDGELFF
TGTGCCAGCAGCCCTAGGGACGGGGAGCTGTTTTTT